This TCR beta chain appears in the sequencing data of a study of Ad26.COV2.S vaccination and SARS-CoV-2 variants. TCRdb keeps only in-frame clones here, not all; method: immunoSEQ multiplex PCR. The sample holds some 400,000 clones, 70% to 90% seen once. Treatment specified: 15 to 20 received Ad26.COV2.S at low or high dose, single or two shots; about 5 received placebo; per-sample allocation not given. All samples were drawn on day 63, counting from the first vaccine or placebo injection. In Boston, the donor was an adult between 18-55 years of age. Germline V gives CDR1 MNHEY, CDR2 SVGAGI. This CDR3 spans 14 amino acids. Losses at the gene ends were 5 bases for V and 7 bases for J; bases not matched to a gene: 5.

This receptor was taken from a person aged 18 to 59 who received the Ad26.COV2.S COVID-19 vaccine or a placebo. The chain joins TRBV6-5 to TRBJ1-5; 10 nucleotides line up with TRBD1. This specimen consisted of peripheral blood, obtained in a trial of Ad26.COV2.S vaccine versus placebo. The CDR3 DNA reads TGTGCCAGCAGTCCGACAGGGGGCAGGCAGCCCCAGCATTTT. Its protein is CASSPTGGRQPQHF.